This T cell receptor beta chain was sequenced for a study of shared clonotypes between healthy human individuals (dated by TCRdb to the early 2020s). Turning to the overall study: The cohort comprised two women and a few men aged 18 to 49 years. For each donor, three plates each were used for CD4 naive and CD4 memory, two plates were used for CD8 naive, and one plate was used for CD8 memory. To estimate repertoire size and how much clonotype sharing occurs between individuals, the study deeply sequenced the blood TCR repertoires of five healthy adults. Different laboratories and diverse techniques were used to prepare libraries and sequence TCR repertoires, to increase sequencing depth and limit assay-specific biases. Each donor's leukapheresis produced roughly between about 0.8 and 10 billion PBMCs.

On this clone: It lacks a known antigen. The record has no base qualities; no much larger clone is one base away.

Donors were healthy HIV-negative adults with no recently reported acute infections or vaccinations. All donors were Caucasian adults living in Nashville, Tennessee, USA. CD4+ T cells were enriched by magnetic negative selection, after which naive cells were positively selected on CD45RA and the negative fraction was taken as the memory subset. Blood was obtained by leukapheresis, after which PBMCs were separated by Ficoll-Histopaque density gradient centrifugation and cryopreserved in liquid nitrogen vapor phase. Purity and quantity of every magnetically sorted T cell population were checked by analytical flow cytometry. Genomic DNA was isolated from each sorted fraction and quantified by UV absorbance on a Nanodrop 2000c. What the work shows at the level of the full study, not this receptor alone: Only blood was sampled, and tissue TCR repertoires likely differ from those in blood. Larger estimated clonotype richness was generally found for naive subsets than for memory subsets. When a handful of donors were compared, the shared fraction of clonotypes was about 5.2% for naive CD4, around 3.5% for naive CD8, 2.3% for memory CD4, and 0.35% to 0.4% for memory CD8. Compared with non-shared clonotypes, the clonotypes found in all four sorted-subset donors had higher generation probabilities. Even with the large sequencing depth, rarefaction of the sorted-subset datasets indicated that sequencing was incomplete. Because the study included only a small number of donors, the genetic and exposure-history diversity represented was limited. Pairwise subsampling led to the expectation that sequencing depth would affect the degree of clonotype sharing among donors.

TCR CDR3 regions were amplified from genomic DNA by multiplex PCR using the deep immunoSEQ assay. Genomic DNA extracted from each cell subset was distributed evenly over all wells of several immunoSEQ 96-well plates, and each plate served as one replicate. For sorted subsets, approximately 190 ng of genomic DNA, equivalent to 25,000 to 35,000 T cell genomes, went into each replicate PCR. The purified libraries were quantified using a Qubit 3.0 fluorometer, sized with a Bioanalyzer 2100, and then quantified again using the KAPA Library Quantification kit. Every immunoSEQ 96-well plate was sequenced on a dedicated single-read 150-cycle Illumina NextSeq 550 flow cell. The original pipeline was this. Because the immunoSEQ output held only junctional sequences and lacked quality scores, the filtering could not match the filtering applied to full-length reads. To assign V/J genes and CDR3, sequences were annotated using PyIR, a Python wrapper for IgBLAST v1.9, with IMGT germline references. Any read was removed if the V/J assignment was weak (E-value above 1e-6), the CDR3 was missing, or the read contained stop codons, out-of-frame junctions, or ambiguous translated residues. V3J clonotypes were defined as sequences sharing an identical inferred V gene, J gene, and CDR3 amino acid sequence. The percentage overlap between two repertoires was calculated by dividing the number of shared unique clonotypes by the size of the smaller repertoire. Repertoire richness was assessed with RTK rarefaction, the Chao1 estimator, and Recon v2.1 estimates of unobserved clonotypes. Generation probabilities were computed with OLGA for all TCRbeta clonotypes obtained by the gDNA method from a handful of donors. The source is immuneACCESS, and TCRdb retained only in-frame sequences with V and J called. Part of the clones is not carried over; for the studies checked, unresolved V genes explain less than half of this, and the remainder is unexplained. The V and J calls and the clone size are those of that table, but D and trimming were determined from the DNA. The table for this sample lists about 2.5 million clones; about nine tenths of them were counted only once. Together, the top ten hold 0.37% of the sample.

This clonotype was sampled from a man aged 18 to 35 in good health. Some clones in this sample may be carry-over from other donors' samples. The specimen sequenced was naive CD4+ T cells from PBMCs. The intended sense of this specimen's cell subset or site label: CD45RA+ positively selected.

The sequence in DNA is TGTGCCAGCAGTGATGGTTTGGACAGGCCTAACTATGGCTACACCTTC. Its protein product is CASSDGLDRPNYGYTF. Recombination connected TRBV2 to TRBJ1-2; 7 central nucleotides agree with TRBD1. The germline V gene sets CDR1 to SNHLY and CDR2 to FYNNEI. From the cysteine through the phenylalanine, the CDR3 covers 16 amino acids. Left in the record is the CDR3 DNA by itself, 48 bases read in frame from the first base. V is pruned by 3 bases and J by 0 bases, leaving 7 bases of the junction without a gene match.